The T cell receptor beta chain described here comes from a study of T cell responses to AZD1222 COVID-19 vaccine. Study-wide findings and caveats: Within unmutated variant regions lay the reported targets of nearly half of spike-specific TCRs.

Germline CDR1 SGDLS, CDR2 YYNGEE. With V trimmed by 4 bases and J by 1 base, 23 bases remained unmatched. CDR3 size: 21 residues. Libraries were prepared by immunoSEQ multiplex PCR; TCRdb keeps only in-frame clonotypes and omits some of them. The sample has roughly 140,000 clones, 90% to 95% seen once; the top ten hold approximately 5.3%. Of note for this clone: As yet, its antigen is unknown.

The TCR was taken from an adult in good health. The sequenced sample was peripheral blood, obtained on day 0 of AZD1222 vaccination. V is TRBV9 and J is TRBJ2-3, with 8 bases that match TRBD2. In DNA form, the CDR3 reads TGTGCCAGCAGCCCAGACCTCCTGATCTTAGCGGGGTACCAGTGCACAGATACGCAGTATTTT. Translated: CASSPDLLILAGYQCTDTQYF.